This record concerns one T cell receptor (beta chain) sequence. No antigen is known for it. The sample carries other DNA sequences with the same CDR3. The protocol was immunoSEQ multiplex PCR, while the TCRdb copy is restricted to in-frame clones and leaves out a portion. The repertoire holds 74,000 or so clones, with 92% as singletons. This record belongs to a study of graft-versus-host responses after intestinal transplantation. Study in general: Once they had received anti-thymocyte globulin induction, all recipients took tacrolimus and steroids for two to three years. Study-level results: Investigators detected GvH clones in recipient marrow, with some emerging earlier in ileum or blood. Levels of circulating GvH clones at their peak were associated with early post-transplant HvG declines.

Germline V gives CDR1 SGHRS, CDR2 YFSETQ. CDR3 length: 14 residues. V lost 1 base, J lost 5 bases, and 5 bases stayed unmatched. The TCR sequence derives from a human patient who received an intestinal transplant, so some T cells may come from the graft donor. The V and J genes are TRBV5-1 and TRBJ2-5; 7 bases line up with TRBD1. The sequencing used PBMCs, collected 98 days after intestinal transplantation. CDR3 nucleotide sequence: TGCGCCAGCAGCTTGCCAACAGGGGCGGAGACCCAGTACTTC. This encodes CASSLPTGAETQYF.